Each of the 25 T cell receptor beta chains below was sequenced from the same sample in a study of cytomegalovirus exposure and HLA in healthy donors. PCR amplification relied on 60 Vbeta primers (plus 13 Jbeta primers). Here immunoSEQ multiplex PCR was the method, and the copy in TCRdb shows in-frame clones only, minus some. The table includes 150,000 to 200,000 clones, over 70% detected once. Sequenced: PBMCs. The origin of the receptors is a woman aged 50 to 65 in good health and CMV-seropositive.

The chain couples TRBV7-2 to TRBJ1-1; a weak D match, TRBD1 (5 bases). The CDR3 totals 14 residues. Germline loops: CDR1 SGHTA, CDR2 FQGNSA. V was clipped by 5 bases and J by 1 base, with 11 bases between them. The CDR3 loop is CASSQMGGNTEAFF. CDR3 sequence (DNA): TGTGCCAGCAGCCAAATGGGGGGGAACACTGAAGCTTTCTTT.

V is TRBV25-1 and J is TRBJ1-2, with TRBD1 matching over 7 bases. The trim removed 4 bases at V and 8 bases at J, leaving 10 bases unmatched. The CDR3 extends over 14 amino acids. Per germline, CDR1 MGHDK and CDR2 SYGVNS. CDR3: CASSVRTTGNGYTF. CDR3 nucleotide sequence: TGTGCCAGCAGTGTTCGGACGACAGGGAACGGCTACACCTTC.

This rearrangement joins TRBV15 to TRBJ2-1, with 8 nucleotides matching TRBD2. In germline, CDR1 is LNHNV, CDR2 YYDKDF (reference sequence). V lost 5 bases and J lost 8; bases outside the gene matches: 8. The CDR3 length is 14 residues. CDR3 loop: CATSWSGGEDEQFF. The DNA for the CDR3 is TGTGCCACCAGCTGGAGCGGGGGAGAGGATGAGCAGTTCTTC.

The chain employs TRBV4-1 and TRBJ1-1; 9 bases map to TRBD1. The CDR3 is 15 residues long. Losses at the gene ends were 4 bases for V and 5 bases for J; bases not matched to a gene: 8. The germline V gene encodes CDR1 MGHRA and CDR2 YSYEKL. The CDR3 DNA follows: TGCGCCAGCAGCCGACCGACAGGGGGAAGGACTGAAGCTTTCTTT. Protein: CASSRPTGGRTEAFF.

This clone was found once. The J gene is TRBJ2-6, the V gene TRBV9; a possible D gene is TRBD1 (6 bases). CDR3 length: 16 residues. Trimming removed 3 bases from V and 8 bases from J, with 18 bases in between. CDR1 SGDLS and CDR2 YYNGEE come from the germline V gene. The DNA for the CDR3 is TGTGCCAGCAGCGCAACAGGGACATCTTTCTCCAACGTCCTGACTTTC. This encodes CASSATGTSFSNVLTF.

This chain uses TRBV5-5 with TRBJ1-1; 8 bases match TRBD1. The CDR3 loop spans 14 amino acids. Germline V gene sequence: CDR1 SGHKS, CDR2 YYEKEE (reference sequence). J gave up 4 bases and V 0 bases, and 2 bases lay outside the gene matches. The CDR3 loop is CASSLVQGVTEAFF. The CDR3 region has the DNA TGTGCCAGCAGCTTGGTACAGGGGGTCACTGAAGCTTTCTTT.

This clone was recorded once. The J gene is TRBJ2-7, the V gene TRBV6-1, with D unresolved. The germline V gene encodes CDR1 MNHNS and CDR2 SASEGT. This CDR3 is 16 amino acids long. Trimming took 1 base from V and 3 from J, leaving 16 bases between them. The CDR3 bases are TGTGCCAGCAGTGAAGATGTCAGCGAAATGGGCTACGAGCAGTACTTC. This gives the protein CASSEDVSEMGYEQYF.

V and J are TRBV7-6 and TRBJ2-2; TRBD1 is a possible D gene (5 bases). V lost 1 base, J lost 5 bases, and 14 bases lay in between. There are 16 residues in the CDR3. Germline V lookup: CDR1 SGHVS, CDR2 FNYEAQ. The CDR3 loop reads CASSLDPRVVTGELFF. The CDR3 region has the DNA TGTGCCAGCAGCTTAGACCCCAGGGTCGTAACCGGGGAGCTGTTTTTT.

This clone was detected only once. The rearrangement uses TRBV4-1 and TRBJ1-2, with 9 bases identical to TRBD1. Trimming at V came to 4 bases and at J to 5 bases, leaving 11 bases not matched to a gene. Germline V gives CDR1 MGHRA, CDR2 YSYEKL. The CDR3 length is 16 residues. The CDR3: CASSRGTLGQGYGYTF. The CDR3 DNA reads TGCGCCAGCAGCCGAGGGACCCTGGGACAGGGTTATGGCTACACCTTC.

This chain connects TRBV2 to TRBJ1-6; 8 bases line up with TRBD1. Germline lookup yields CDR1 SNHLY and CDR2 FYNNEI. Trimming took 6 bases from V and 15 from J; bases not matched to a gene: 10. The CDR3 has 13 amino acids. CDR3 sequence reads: CASSSQQGALLHF. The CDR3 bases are TGTGCCAGCAGCAGTCAGCAGGGGGCCCTCCTCCACTTT.

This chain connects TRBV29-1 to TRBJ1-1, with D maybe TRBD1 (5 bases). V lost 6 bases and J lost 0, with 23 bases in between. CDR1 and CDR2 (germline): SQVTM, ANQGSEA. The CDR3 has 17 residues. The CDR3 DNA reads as TGCAGCGTCGTTCCAGGGATTCTACAAACTCTGAACACTGAAGCTTTCTTT. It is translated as CSVVPGILQTLNTEAFF.

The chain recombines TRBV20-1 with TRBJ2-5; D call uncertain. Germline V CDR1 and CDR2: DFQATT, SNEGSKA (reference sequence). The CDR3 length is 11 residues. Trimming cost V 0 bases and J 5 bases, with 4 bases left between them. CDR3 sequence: CSARDRETQYF. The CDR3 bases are TGCAGTGCTAGAGATCGGGAGACCCAGTACTTC.

The CDR3 bases are TGTGCCAGCAGCTCCCATCCGGGGTGGGCAGGGGAAAGTAATCAGCCCCAGCATTTT. It translates to CASSSHPGWAGESNQPQHF. V is TRBV7-3 and J is TRBJ1-5, with a weak D call TRBD1 (6 bases). Germline V gives CDR1 SGHTA, CDR2 FQGTGA. The CDR3 has 19 residues. V shed 4 bases and J shed 4 bases, with 26 bases lying between them.

CDR3 protein: CASSLDSNSGNTIYF. For the CDR3, the DNA is TGCGCCAGCAGCTTGGACAGCAACTCTGGAAACACCATATATTTT. V and J are TRBV5-1 and TRBJ1-3; D gene ambiguous. The V gene's germline CDR1 is SGHRS and CDR2 YFSETQ. This CDR3 is 15 amino acids long. The V end was cut by 0 bases, the J end by 0 bases, with 7 bases between. The full variable domain, its missing parts supplied by reference TRBV5-1 and TRBJ1-3, is KAGVTQTPRYLIKTRGQQVTLSCSPISGHRSVSWYQQTPGQGLQFLFEYFSETQRNKGNFPGRFSGRQFSNSRSEMNVSTLELGDSALYLCASSLDSNSGNTIYFGEGSWLTVV.

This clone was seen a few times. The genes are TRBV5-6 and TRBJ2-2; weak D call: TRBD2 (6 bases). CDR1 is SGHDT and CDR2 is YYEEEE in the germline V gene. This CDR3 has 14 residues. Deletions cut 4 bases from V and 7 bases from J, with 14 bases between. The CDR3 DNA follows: TGTGCCAGCAGCAGGGACTTGCTAAGCGGGGAGCTGTTTTTT. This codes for CASSRDLLSGELFF.

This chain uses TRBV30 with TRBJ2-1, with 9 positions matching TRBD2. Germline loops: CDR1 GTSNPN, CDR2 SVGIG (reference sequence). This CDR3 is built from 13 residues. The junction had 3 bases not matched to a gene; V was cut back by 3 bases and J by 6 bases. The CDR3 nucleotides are TGTGCCTGGAGCCCGGGACTAGCCAATGAGCAGTTCTTC. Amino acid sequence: CAWSPGLANEQFF. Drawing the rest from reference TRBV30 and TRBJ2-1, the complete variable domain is SQTIHQWPATLVQPVGSPLSLECTVEGTSNPNLYWYRQAAGRGLQLLFYSVGIGQISSEVPQNLSASRPQDRQFILSSKKLLLSDSGFYLCAWSPGLANEQFFGPGTRLTVL.

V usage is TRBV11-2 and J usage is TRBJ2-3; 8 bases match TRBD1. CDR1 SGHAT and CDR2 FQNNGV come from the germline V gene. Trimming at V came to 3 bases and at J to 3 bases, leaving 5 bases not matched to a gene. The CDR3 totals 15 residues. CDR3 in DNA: TGTGCCAGCAGCTTTGCAGACAGGGGAACAGATACGCAGTATTTT. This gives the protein CASSFADRGTDTQYF.

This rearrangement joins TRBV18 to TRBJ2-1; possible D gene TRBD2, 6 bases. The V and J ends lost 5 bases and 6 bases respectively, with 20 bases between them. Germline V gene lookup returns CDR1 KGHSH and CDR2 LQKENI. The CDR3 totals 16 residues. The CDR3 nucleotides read TGTGCCAGCTCAGTCCAGACTGGGGGGTTCGGCAATGAGCAGTTCTTC. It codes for CASSVQTGGFGNEQFF.

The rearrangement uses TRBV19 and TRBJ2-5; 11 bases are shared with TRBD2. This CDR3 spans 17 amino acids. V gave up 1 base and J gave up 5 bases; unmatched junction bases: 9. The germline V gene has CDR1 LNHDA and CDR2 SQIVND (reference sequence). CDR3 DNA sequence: TGTGCCAGTAGTATAGGGTTCGGGGGACTAGCGGAGGAGACCCAGTACTTC. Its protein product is CASSIGFGGLAEETQYF.

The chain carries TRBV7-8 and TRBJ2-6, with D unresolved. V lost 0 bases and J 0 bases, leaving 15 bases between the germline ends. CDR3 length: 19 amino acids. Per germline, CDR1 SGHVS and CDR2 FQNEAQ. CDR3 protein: CASSLAVVQTYSGANVLTF. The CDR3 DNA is TGTGCCAGCAGCTTAGCTGTAGTCCAAACTTACTCTGGGGCCAACGTCCTGACTTTC.

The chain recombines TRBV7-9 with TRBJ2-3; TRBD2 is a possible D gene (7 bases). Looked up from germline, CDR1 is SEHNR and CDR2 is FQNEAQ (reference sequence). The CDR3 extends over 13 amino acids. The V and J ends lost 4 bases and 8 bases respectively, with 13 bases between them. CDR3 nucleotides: TGTGCCAGCAGCTGGGGCGGGGGCGTTACGCAGTATTTT. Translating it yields CASSWGGGVTQYF.

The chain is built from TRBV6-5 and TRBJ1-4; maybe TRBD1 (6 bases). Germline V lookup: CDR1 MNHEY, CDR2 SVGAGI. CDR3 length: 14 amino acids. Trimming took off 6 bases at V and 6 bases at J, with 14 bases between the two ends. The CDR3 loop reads CASSFTGRDEKLFF. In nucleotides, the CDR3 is TGTGCCAGCAGCTTTACAGGGAGGGATGAAAAACTGTTTTTT.

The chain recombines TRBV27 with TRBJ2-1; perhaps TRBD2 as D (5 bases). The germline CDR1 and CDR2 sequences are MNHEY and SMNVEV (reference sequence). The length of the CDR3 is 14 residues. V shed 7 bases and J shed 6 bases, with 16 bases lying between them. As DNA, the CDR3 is TGTGCCAGCAATCCCCGTGTCGGGGTCAATGAGCAGTTCTTC. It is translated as CASNPRVGVNEQFF.

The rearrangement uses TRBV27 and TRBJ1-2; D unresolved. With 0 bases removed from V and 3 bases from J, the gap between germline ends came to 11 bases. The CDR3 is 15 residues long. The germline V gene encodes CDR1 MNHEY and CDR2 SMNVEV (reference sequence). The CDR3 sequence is CASSLSIGGYYGYTF. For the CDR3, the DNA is TGTGCCAGCAGTTTATCGATTGGAGGCTACTATGGCTACACCTTC.

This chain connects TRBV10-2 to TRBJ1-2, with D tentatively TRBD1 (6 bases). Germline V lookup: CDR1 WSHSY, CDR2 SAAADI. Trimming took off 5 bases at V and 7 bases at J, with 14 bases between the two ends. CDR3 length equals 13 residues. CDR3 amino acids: CASSTGKDFGYTF. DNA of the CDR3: TGCGCCAGCAGTACAGGGAAAGACTTTGGCTACACCTTC.